This T cell receptor (beta chain) was sequenced during a study of blood T cell repertoires in COVID-19. The cohort comprised adults aged 18 to 89 years residing in approximately 25 US areas. Germline assignment: CDR1 SGHNT and CDR2 YYREEE (reference sequence). V shed 4 bases and J 4 bases; nucleotides not matched to a gene: 10. The CDR3 runs to 16 residues. The authors' processing: Cell counts per sample came from amplifying reference gene primers. The table came from immunoSEQ multiplex PCR; TCRdb's copy has only in-frame clones and leaves some out. The D gene and trimming were derived from the DNA, and the V and J assignments and clone size from that table. The table has roughly 450,000 clones, about 90% seen once; the top ten hold more than 0.55%.

This sequence originates from a man between 18 and 29 years old who had recovered from COVID-19. What was sequenced was PBMCs or T cells enriched from blood (not recorded which). The chain couples TRBV5-4 to TRBJ2-3, with 9 bases matching TRBD2. CDR3 in DNA: TGTGCCAGCAGCCGTGAGGGCGGGGGGGCACCAGATACGCAGTATTTT. Translating it yields CASSREGGGAPDTQYF.